These 27 T cell receptor beta chains came from one sample sequenced in a study of blood T cell repertoires in COVID-19. The repertoire was sequenced with immunoSEQ multiplex PCR; TCRdb's copy has only in-frame clones and lacks some. The sample carries roughly 200,000 clones, 65% to 85% recorded once. Sequencing was carried out using PBMCs or T cells enriched from blood (not recorded which). Receptors were obtained from a woman in her twenties or thirties who had been exposed to COVID-19.

V usage is TRBV5-5 and J usage is TRBJ2-1, with D possibly matching TRBD1 (6 bases). Between the trimmed V and J ends, which lost 2 bases and 5 bases, there was a span of 14 bases. The CDR3 spans 15 residues. Germline-derived CDR1 and CDR2 are SGHKS and YYEKEE (reference sequence). CDR3 nucleotide sequence: TGTGCCAGCAGCTTACGAGGACAGACGAACAATGAGCAGTTCTTC. Amino acid sequence: CASSLRGQTNNEQFF.

J is TRBJ1-1 and V is TRBV7-6; D remains ambiguous. Germline-derived CDR1 and CDR2 are SGHVS and FNYEAQ. This CDR3 has 14 amino acids. Trimming took 4 bases from V and 2 from J, leaving 11 bases between them. The CDR3 DNA follows: TGTGCCAGCAGCTCGGAGGCGGGAAACACTGAAGCTTTCTTT. Translated: CASSSEAGNTEAFF.

The CDR3 loop reads CASSQDRQLNTEAFF. In nucleotides, the CDR3 is TGTGCCAGCAGCCAAGATAGACAGTTGAACACTGAAGCTTTCTTT. The J gene is TRBJ1-1, the V gene TRBV3-1 (or the pseudogene TRBV3-2); weak D call: TRBD1 (5 bases). The length of the CDR3 is 15 residues. CDR1 LGHDT and CDR2 YNNKEL come from the germline V gene (reference sequence). Trimming pared 0 bases from V and 0 bases from J, leaving 8 bases between.

The chain joins TRBV9 to TRBJ2-3; 11 nucleotides align to TRBD2. The CDR3 length is 18 residues. V shed 0 bases, J shed 6 bases, and the junction held 12 bases outside the gene matches. Germline-derived CDR1 and CDR2 are SGDLS and YYNGEE. CDR3 nucleotides: TGTGCCAGCAGCGTAGTGGGACAGGCGACTAGCGGGGCTGATACGCAGTATTTT. It encodes CASSVVGQATSGADTQYF. The whole variable domain, filled in from reference TRBV9 and TRBJ2-3, reads DSGVTQTPKHLITATGQRVTLRCSPRSGDLSVYWYQQSLDQGLQFLIQYYNGEERAKGNILERFSAQQFPDLHSELNLSSLELGDSALYFCASSVVGQATSGADTQYFGPGTRLTVL.

The gene calls are TRBV6-2 or TRBV6-3 and TRBJ2-5, with no clear D. Germline V gene data show CDR1 as MNHEY and CDR2 as SVGEGT. V was trimmed by 2 bases and J by 1 base, leaving 11 bases between them. The CDR3 length is 15 residues. In nucleotides, the CDR3 is TGTGCCAGCAGTTACGCGAGACTGGTCCAAGAGACCCAGTACTTC. Its protein is CASSYARLVQETQYF.

In this sample, this clone turned up a few times. The chain is built from TRBV7-2 and TRBJ1-5; possibly TRBD1 for D (6 bases). The CDR3 runs 14 residues. CDR1 and CDR2 (germline): SGHTA, FQGNSA. V dropped 2 bases and J dropped 5 bases, with 10 bases sitting between them. The CDR3 bases are TGTGCCAGCAGCTTAAAAGGGGGGGATCAGCCCCAGCATTTT. It specifies CASSLKGGDQPQHF.

The CDR3, as DNA: TGTGCCAGCAGCTTGGACGGGGAGGAACAGCCCCAGCATTTT. Translating gives CASSLDGEEQPQHF. The chain carries TRBV5-4 and TRBJ1-5; unclear D gene. CDR3 length: 14 amino acids. Deletions cut 0 bases from V and 7 bases from J, with 11 bases between. Per the germline V gene, CDR1 is SGHNT and CDR2 is YYREEE (reference sequence).

The rearrangement links TRBV19 to TRBJ1-2; 12 nucleotides align to TRBD1. Trimming at V came to 7 bases and at J to 7 bases, leaving 7 bases not matched to a gene. Germline V gives CDR1 LNHDA, CDR2 SQIVND (reference sequence). CDR3 length equals 14 residues. The CDR3 here is CASIGTGGSGGYTF. The DNA for the CDR3 is TGTGCCAGTATCGGGACAGGGGGCTCGGGTGGCTACACCTTC.

This clone was found a few times. This rearrangement joins TRBV15 to TRBJ2-7; D is possibly TRBD1 (6 bases). Trimming left V 1 base short and J 2 bases short, with 12 bases between. The CDR3 consists of 15 residues. Germline CDR1 and CDR2: LNHNV and YYDKDF (reference sequence). CDR3 residues: CATSRAGQGTYEQYF. The CDR3 DNA is TGTGCCACCAGCAGAGCTGGGCAGGGGACCTACGAGCAGTACTTC.

This clone was seen a single time. The V and J genes are TRBV7-2 and TRBJ2-7; 7 bases match TRBD1. CDR3 length: 14 amino acids. Losses at the gene ends were 4 bases for V and 4 bases for J; bases not matched to a gene: 7. Germline loops: CDR1 SGHTA, CDR2 FQGNSA. The CDR3 bases are TGTGCCAGCAGCTCCGGACAGGCGAAGTACGAGCAGTACTTC. It yields the protein CASSSGQAKYEQYF.

The chain is built from TRBV4-1 and TRBJ2-7, with 10 bases identical to TRBD1. The germline V gene encodes CDR1 MGHRA and CDR2 YSYEKL. J lost 3 bases, V lost 0 bases, and 14 bases had no gene match. This CDR3 spans 19 amino acids. Written as DNA, the CDR3 is TGCGCCAGCAGCCAAGATGGTGTTCGGGGGACAGGGGAGCTCTACGAGCAGTACTTC. It translates to CASSQDGVRGTGELYEQYF.

This chain connects TRBV7-2 to TRBJ2-5, with 13 bases identical to TRBD2. The CDR3 sequence is 14 residues long. From germline, CDR1 is SGHTA and CDR2 FQGNSA. V gave up 5 bases and J gave up 5 bases; unmatched junction bases: 2. Here the CDR3 reads CASSKGLAGETQYF. The CDR3 nucleotides are TGTGCCAGCAGCAAGGGACTAGCGGGGGAGACCCAGTACTTC. Full variable domain (missing parts from reference TRBV7-2 and TRBJ2-5): GAGVSQSPSNKVTEKGKDVELRCDPISGHTALYWYRQSLGQGLEFLIYFQGNSAPDKSGLPSDRFSAERTGGSVSTLTIQRTQQEDSAVYLCASSKGLAGETQYFGPGTRLLVL.

The chain couples TRBV6-1 to TRBJ1-5, with 10 bases matching TRBD1. This CDR3 has 14 amino acids. With 3 bases clipped from V and 6 bases from J, the junction kept 2 bases outside the gene matches. Germline CDR1 MNHNS, CDR2 SASEGT. CDR3 in DNA: TGTGCCAGCAGTGAGACAGGGGGCGGTCAGCCCCAGCATTTT. Translation gives CASSETGGGQPQHF.

This clone was observed a handful of times. The chain uses TRBV21-1 and TRBJ1-2; the table assigns TRBD1, which was not confirmed against the DNA. TRBV21-1 is designated a pseudogene. The CDR3 has 13 residues. The CDR3 sequence: CASSKGANYGYTF. The CDR3 region has the DNA TGTGCCAGCAGCAAAGGGGCAAACTATGGCTACACCTTC.

The chain employs TRBV18 and TRBJ2-2, with 11 bases lining up with TRBD2. Germline V gene lookup returns CDR1 KGHSH and CDR2 LQKENI. This CDR3 has 15 residues. Trimming at V came to 5 bases and at J to 5 bases, leaving 4 bases not matched to a gene. The CDR3 DNA is TGTGCCAGCTCAGAACTAGCGGGGGCGACCGGGGAGCTGTTTTTT. It codes for CASSELAGATGELFF. The full variable domain, with the rest looked up from reference TRBV18 and TRBJ2-2, is NAGVMQNPRHLVRRRGQEARLRCSPMKGHSHVYWYRQLPEEGLKFMVYLQKENIIDESGMPKERFSAEFPKEGPSILRIQQVVRGDSAAYFCASSELAGATGELFFGEGSRLTVL.

The rearrangement joins TRBV23-1 to TRBJ2-1, with 10 positions matching TRBD1. TRBV23-1 is noted as an ORF with a role that remains uncertain. The CDR3 has 16 amino acids. V was clipped by 3 bases and J by 2 bases; unmatched bases: 4. The CDR3 spells CASSHPGQGPYNEQFF. In DNA form, the CDR3 reads TGCGCCAGCAGTCATCCGGGACAGGGGCCCTACAATGAGCAGTTCTTC.

The rearrangement links TRBV5-6 to TRBJ2-2; D is undetermined. Germline CDR1 SGHDT, CDR2 YYEEEE. The CDR3 extends over 13 amino acids. V was clipped by 6 bases and J by 2 bases, with 8 bases between them. CDR3 residues: CASNRGNTGELFF. CDR3 in DNA: TGTGCCAGCAACCGAGGAAACACCGGGGAGCTGTTTTTT.

The DNA of the CDR3 is TGCGCCAGCAGCTCCCCGGGACAGGGAATTTTACAGTTCTTC. Translated: CASSSPGQGILQFF. This chain joins TRBV5-1 and TRBJ2-1, with 9 positions matching TRBD1. This CDR3 is built from 14 residues. Germline V lookup: CDR1 SGHRS, CDR2 YFSETQ. V shed 3 bases, J shed 13 bases, and the junction held 11 bases outside the gene matches.

The chain uses TRBV12-5 and TRBJ1-1; TRBD1 matches at 8 bases. The V segment lost 7 bases and the J segment 1 base; nucleotides outside the gene matches: 5. The germline CDR1 and CDR2 sequences are LGHNT and FRNRAP. CDR3 length: 14 amino acids. CDR3 residues: CASEDRAKNTEAFF. CDR3 nucleotide sequence: TGTGCTAGTGAGGACAGGGCCAAGAACACTGAAGCTTTCTTT.

The chain recombines TRBV5-6 with TRBJ1-6; D call uncertain. This CDR3 spans 14 amino acids. The V gene lost 7 bases and the J gene lost 3 bases, with 11 bases spanning the gap. Germline V lookup: CDR1 SGHDT, CDR2 YYEEEE. CDR3 residues: CASQSGLYNSPLHF. DNA for the CDR3: TGTGCCAGCCAATCCGGACTCTATAATTCACCCCTCCACTTT.

A single count supports this clone. The V call is TRBV9, the J call TRBJ1-3; a possible D gene is TRBD1 (5 bases). V was clipped by 2 bases and J by 8 bases, with 14 bases between them. The CDR3 is made up of 14 amino acids. The germline gives CDR1 SGDLS, CDR2 YYNGEE. The CDR3 spells CASSVRDSYDTIYF. The CDR3 DNA reads TGTGCCAGCAGCGTCCGGGACTCCTATGACACCATATATTTT.

This rearrangement joins TRBV11-3 to TRBJ1-1; TRBD1 is a possible D gene (5 bases). The germline V gene has CDR1 SGHNT and CDR2 YENEEA. The germline V and J ends were trimmed by 6 bases and 0 bases, with 11 bases remaining between them. The CDR3 length is 14 residues. This CDR3 reads CASSPGGLNTEAFF. The DNA of the CDR3 is TGTGCCAGCAGTCCCGGGGGGTTGAACACTGAAGCTTTCTTT.

CDR3 DNA: TGTGCCACCAGTACGCAGGGGATCCCCGGGGAGCTGTTTTTT. Its translation: CATSTQGIPGELFF. The chain has TRBV24-1 and TRBJ2-2; maybe TRBD1 (6 bases). Germline lookup yields CDR1 KGHDR and CDR2 SFDVKD. The CDR3 spans 14 residues. Trimming took 6 bases from V and 6 from J, leaving 13 bases between them.

The chain carries TRBV19 and TRBJ2-3; D not certain. The ends were cut back, 4 bases at V and 8 bases at J, with 13 bases in the middle. From germline, CDR1 is LNHDA and CDR2 SQIVND (reference sequence). The CDR3 loop spans 13 amino acids. The DNA of the CDR3 is TGTGCCAGTAGTACAAACCCCCAGATTACGCAGTATTTT. It encodes CASSTNPQITQYF.

The chain carries TRBV9 and TRBJ1-1, with D maybe TRBD1 (5 bases). With 2 bases removed from V and 10 bases from J, the gap between germline ends came to 18 bases. This CDR3 has 14 amino acids. CDR1 and CDR2 (germline): SGDLS, YYNGEE. CDR3 residues: CASSVVGGTDRAFF. The CDR3 nucleotides are TGTGCCAGCAGCGTCGTTGGGGGGACGGATCGAGCTTTCTTT.

The chain joins TRBV10-1 to TRBJ1-2, with D hard to call. The CDR3 has 16 residues. In germline, CDR1 is WNHNN, CDR2 SYGVQD (reference sequence). Trimming removed 7 bases from V and 4 bases from J, with 22 bases in between. The DNA for the CDR3 is TGCGCCAGCACTCGAAGAGGGCGAACCTTTACCTATGGCTACACCTTC. It translates to CASTRRGRTFTYGYTF.

CDR3 in DNA: TGTGCCAGCAGTTATAGGGGGCCTCGGAACACTGAAGCTTTCTTT. Its protein product is CASSYRGPRNTEAFF. The chain couples TRBV6-2 or TRBV6-3 to TRBJ1-1; TRBD1 aligns across 7 bases. The trim removed 3 bases at V and 1 base at J, leaving 5 bases unmatched. This CDR3 is 15 amino acids long. Looked up from germline, CDR1 is MNHEY and CDR2 is SVGEGT.